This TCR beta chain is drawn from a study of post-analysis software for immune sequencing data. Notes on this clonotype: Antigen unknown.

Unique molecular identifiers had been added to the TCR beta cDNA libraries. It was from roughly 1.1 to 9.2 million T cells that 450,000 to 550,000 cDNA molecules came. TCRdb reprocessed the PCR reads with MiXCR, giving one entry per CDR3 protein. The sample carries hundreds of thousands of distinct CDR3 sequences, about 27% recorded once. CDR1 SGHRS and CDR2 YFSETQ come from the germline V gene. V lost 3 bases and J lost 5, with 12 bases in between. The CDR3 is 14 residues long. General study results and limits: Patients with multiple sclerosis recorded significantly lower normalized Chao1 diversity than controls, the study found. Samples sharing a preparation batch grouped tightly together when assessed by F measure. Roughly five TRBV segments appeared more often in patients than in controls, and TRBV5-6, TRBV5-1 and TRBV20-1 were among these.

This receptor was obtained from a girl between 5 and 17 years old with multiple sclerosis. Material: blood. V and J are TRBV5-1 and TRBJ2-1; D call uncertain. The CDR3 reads CASSSVDGHNEQFF. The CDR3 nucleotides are TGCGCCAGCAGCTCGGTGGACGGTCACAATGAGCAGTTCTTC.